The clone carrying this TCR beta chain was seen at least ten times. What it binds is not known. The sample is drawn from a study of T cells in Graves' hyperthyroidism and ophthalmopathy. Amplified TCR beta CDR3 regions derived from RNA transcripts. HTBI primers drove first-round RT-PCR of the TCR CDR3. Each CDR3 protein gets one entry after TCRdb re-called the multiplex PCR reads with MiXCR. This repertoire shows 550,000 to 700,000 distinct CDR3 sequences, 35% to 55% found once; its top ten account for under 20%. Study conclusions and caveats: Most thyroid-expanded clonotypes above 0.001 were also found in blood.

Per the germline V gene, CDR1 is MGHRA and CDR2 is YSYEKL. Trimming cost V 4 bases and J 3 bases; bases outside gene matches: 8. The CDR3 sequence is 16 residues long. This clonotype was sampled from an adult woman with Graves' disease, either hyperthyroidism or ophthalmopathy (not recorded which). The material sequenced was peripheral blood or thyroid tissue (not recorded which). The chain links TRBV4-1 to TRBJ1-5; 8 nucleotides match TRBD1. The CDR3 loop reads CASSRLLTGVNQPQHF. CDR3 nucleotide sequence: TGCGCCAGCAGCCGACTACTGACAGGGGTCAATCAGCCCCAGCATTTT.